The 27 T cell receptor beta chains given below trace back to one sample, sequenced in a study of beta chain features in type 1 diabetes. Which antigens these TCRs recognize remains unknown. General study findings and limits: A moderate, significant TCRB CDR3 shortening appeared in type 1 diabetes across four CD4+ subsets.

Expressed TCRB transcripts got sequenced, as all isolated RNA was reverse transcribed. The protocol was immunoSEQ multiplex PCR, while the TCRdb copy is restricted to in-frame clones and leaves out a portion. Of 300,000 to 350,000 clones in the sample, about 14% were seen once. The material sequenced was naive CD4+ T cells from blood. The receptors stem from a woman aged 18-29 years with type 1 diabetes.

This clone was counted only a few times. The chain couples TRBV11-2 to TRBJ1-1, with a tentative D call TRBD1 (5 bases). Germline CDR1 SGHAT, CDR2 FQNNGV. Deletions cut 5 bases from V and 4 bases from J, with 14 bases between. This CDR3 comprises 14 residues. Here the CDR3 DNA reads TGTGCCAGCAGCCCCGGGGGGACGGTCACTGAAGCTTTCTTT. Protein product: CASSPGGTVTEAFF.

The rearrangement uses TRBV7-9 and TRBJ2-1; TRBD2 agrees at 10 bases. The CDR3 totals 16 residues. Germline trimming cut 6 bases from V and 6 bases from J; bases unmatched to any gene: 11. CDR1 and CDR2 (germline): SEHNR, FQNEAQ (reference sequence). DNA for the CDR3: TGTGCCAGCAGTTTTAGCGGGAGGAAGACGATCAATGAGCAGTTCTTC. Amino acid sequence: CASSFSGRKTINEQFF.

The chain's CDR3 is CATSQRLAGGFETQYF. The DNA of the CDR3 is TGTGCCACCAGCCAACGACTAGCGGGAGGGTTTGAGACCCAGTACTTC. V usage is TRBV15 and J usage is TRBJ2-5, with 14 bases that match TRBD2. The CDR3 sequence is 16 residues long. CDR1 is LNHNV and CDR2 is YYDKDF in the germline V gene (reference sequence). Trimming took 5 bases from V and 5 from J; bases not matched to a gene: 7.

The V and J genes are TRBV28 and TRBJ1-2; D might be TRBD1 (6 bases). CDR3 length: 14 amino acids. Trimming shortened V by 5 bases and J by 4 bases, and 14 bases separated the two germline ends. Germline V gives CDR1 MDHEN, CDR2 SYDVKM. CDR3: CASSPTGIGYGYTF. CDR3 sequence (DNA): TGTGCCAGCAGTCCCACAGGGATAGGCTATGGCTACACCTTC.

The chain links TRBV9 to TRBJ2-1, with TRBD2 matching 8 bases. Germline V gives CDR1 SGDLS, CDR2 YYNGEE. V lost 4 bases and J lost 9; bases outside the gene matches: 9. The length of the CDR3 is 14 residues. In nucleotides, the CDR3 is TGTGCCAGCAGCTCCAGCGGGAGTTACGGTGAGCAGTTCTTC. Its translation: CASSSSGSYGEQFF.

The chain joins TRBV4-3 to TRBJ2-3; 10 nucleotides match TRBD2. J was trimmed by 0 bases and V by 4 bases; bases with no gene match: 4. The CDR3 is 16 amino acids. Germline V gene lookup returns CDR1 LGHNA and CDR2 YSLEER. This CDR3 reads CASSRGTSASTDTQYF. CDR3 DNA sequence: TGCGCCAGCAGCCGCGGGACTAGCGCCAGCACAGATACGCAGTATTTT.

This chain joins TRBV30 and TRBJ2-1; 7 bases line up with TRBD2. CDR3 length: 14 amino acids. Germline V gene lookup returns CDR1 GTSNPN and CDR2 SVGIG (reference sequence). The V gene end was trimmed by 5 bases and the J gene end by 6 bases; junction bases not matched to a gene: 10. For the CDR3, the DNA is TGTGCCTGGGGTGACGGGAGGTGGGTCAATGAGCAGTTCTTC. Translating gives CAWGDGRWVNEQFF.

This clone was seen a handful of times. The chain employs TRBV7-2 and TRBJ2-3; 14 nucleotides align to TRBD2. Germline V gene data show CDR1 as SGHTA and CDR2 as FQGNSA. V dropped 1 base and J dropped 5; count of bases not matched to a gene: 2. The CDR3 extends over 16 amino acids. CDR3 loop: CASSLVGTSGRDTQYF. The CDR3 coding sequence is TGTGCCAGCAGCTTAGTAGGGACTAGCGGGAGAGATACGCAGTATTTT.

This clone was detected only a few times. This chain connects TRBV7-9 to TRBJ1-5; D remains unclear. Trimming removed 0 bases from V and 4 bases from J, with 13 bases in between. This CDR3 has 16 amino acids. The germline CDR1 and CDR2 sequences are SEHNR and FQNEAQ (reference sequence). CDR3 DNA: TGTGCCAGCAGCTTAGCGGGTGCCCGAGGAAATCAGCCCCAGCATTTT. This encodes CASSLAGARGNQPQHF.

This clone was detected only a few times. This rearrangement joins TRBV11-2 to TRBJ2-1; TRBD2 agrees at 8 bases. The CDR3 runs to 15 residues. From germline, CDR1 is SGHAT and CDR2 FQNNGV. With 3 bases clipped from V and 3 bases from J, the junction kept 4 bases outside the gene matches. Written as DNA, the CDR3 is TGTGCCAGCAGCTTTAGGGGACTAGACTACAATGAGCAGTTCTTC. Protein sequence: CASSFRGLDYNEQFF.

The chain links TRBV27 to TRBJ1-2; a weak D match, TRBD1 (5 bases). Germline CDR1 is MNHEY and CDR2 is SMNVEV (reference sequence). The V end was cut by 5 bases, the J end by 2 bases, with 12 bases between. The CDR3 covers 14 residues. The CDR3 here is CASSPQQENYGYTF. The CDR3 DNA reads TGTGCCAGCAGTCCGCAACAGGAAAACTATGGCTACACCTTC.

This sequence joins TRBV5-4 and TRBJ1-1, with 8 bases that match TRBD1. This CDR3 region has 15 residues. In germline, CDR1 is SGHNT, CDR2 YYREEE (reference sequence). V dropped 4 bases and J dropped 1; count of bases not matched to a gene: 6. CDR3 in DNA: TGTGCCAGCAGCGCGGGACAGGTAGGGAACACTGAAGCTTTCTTT. It encodes CASSAGQVGNTEAFF.

This clone was counted between two and nine times. V and J are TRBV2 and TRBJ1-2, with TRBD1 matching 9 bases. The CDR3 is 13 amino acids. Per germline, CDR1 SNHLY and CDR2 FYNNEI. Trimming took 6 bases from V and 8 from J; bases not matched to a gene: 7. The DNA of the CDR3 is TGTGCCAGCAGAGGACAGGGGAACGGGGGCTACACCTTC. This translates into CASRGQGNGGYTF.

This chain uses TRBV25-1 with TRBJ2-1; 12 nucleotides agree with TRBD2. The germline V gene has CDR1 MGHDK and CDR2 SYGVNS. The CDR3 consists of 16 residues. V lost 3 bases to trimming and J lost 3 bases; unmatched junction nucleotides: 3. The DNA of the CDR3 is TGTGCCAGCAGTGACCAACTAGCGGGAGGCTACAATGAGCAGTTCTTC. This codes for CASSDQLAGGYNEQFF.

This chain links TRBV4-3 with TRBJ2-4; D possibly corresponds to TRBD2 (6 bases). Germline lookup yields CDR1 LGHNA and CDR2 YSLEER. Trimming cost V 0 bases and J 4 bases, with 13 bases left between them. This CDR3 contains 16 residues. This CDR3 is CASSQDTGSGKNIQYF. CDR3 nucleotide sequence: TGCGCCAGCAGCCAAGATACCGGGAGCGGGAAAAACATTCAGTACTTC.

The chain is built from TRBV11-2 and TRBJ2-7, with TRBD2 identical over 11 bases. The trim removed 2 bases at V and 4 bases at J, leaving 10 bases unmatched. CDR1 is SGHAT, CDR2 FQNNGV, per germline. The length of the CDR3 is 17 residues. The CDR3 DNA is TGTGCCAGCAGCTTATCCATCACTAGCGGGAGTGTTTACGAGCAGTACTTC. Translated: CASSLSITSGSVYEQYF.

The V gene is TRBV30, the J gene TRBJ1-1, with 9 bases fitting TRBD1. The V gene's germline CDR1 is GTSNPN and CDR2 SVGIG (reference sequence). There are 13 residues in the CDR3. With V trimmed by 7 bases and J by 4 bases, 7 bases remained unmatched. CDR3 in amino acids: CAFGTGTGTEAFF. Written as DNA, the CDR3 is TGTGCCTTCGGGACAGGGACGGGCACTGAAGCTTTCTTT.

The V call is TRBV6-1, the J call TRBJ2-7, with TRBD1 as a possible D gene (6 bases). CDR1 is MNHNS and CDR2 is SASEGT in the germline V gene. Between the trimmed V and J ends, which lost 3 bases and 7 bases, there was a span of 13 bases. CDR3 length: 13 amino acids. CDR3 DNA: TGTGCCAGCAGTGACCCAGGGGCTAGGGAGCAGTACGTC. Translation gives CASSDPGAREQYV.

This rearrangement joins TRBV7-2 to TRBJ2-1, with D uncertain. Trimming shortened V by 5 bases and J by 0 bases, and 14 bases separated the two germline ends. Germline-derived CDR1 and CDR2 are SGHTA and FQGNSA. The CDR3 has 16 amino acids. The CDR3 is CASSPGGGYSYNEQFF. CDR3 DNA: TGTGCCAGCAGCCCCGGCGGTGGATACTCCTACAATGAGCAGTTCTTC.

This clone was counted only a few times. V is TRBV7-9 and J is TRBJ2-5; no definite D call. The CDR3 consists of 14 residues. Germline V gene data show CDR1 as SEHNR and CDR2 as FQNEAQ (reference sequence). V was shortened by 3 bases and J by 5 bases, with 13 bases between the two germline ends. CDR3 DNA: TGTGCCAGCAGCTTTGACGGGTCCCGGGAGACCCAGTACTTC. As protein: CASSFDGSRETQYF.

The V gene is TRBV7-7, the J gene TRBJ1-5, with D possibly TRBD1 on 6 matching bases. V gave up 6 bases and J gave up 4 bases, with 10 bases separating them. The CDR3 has 13 amino acids. The germline V gene has CDR1 SSHAT and CDR2 FNYEAQ (reference sequence). CDR3 in DNA: TGTGCCAGCAGATATCAGGGGAATCAGCCCCAGCATTTT. This gives the protein CASRYQGNQPQHF.

The table lists this clone with a few counts. The V call is TRBV2, the J call TRBJ2-7; possibly TRBD1 or TRBD2 for D (5 bases each). Trimming took 6 bases from V and 0 from J, leaving 6 bases between them. CDR1 and CDR2 (germline): SNHLY, FYNNEI. The CDR3 loop spans 12 amino acids. The CDR3 DNA follows: TGTGCCAGCAGGGGGGACTCCTACGAGCAGTACGTC. Its protein is CASRGDSYEQYV.

The rearrangement uses TRBV11-2 and TRBJ1-5; D may be TRBD1 (6 bases). This CDR3 is 13 amino acids long. Germline V gene data show CDR1 as SGHAT and CDR2 as FQNNGV. The V end was cut by 1 base, the J end by 5 bases, with 6 bases between. CDR3 in DNA: TGTGCCAGCAGCTTAGGGGGGCATCAGCCCCAGCATTTT. This sequence encodes CASSLGGHQPQHF. Full variable domain (rest looked up from reference TRBV11-2 and TRBJ1-5): EAGVAQSPRYKIIEKRQSVAFWCNPISGHATLYWYQQILGQGPKLLIQFQNNGVVDDSQLPKDRFSAERLKGVDSTLKIQPAKLEDSAVYLCASSLGGHQPQHFGDGTRLSIL.

The CDR3 here is CASSVQGASTDTQYF. The CDR3 DNA is TGTGCCAGCAGCGTACAGGGGGCGAGCACAGATACGCAGTATTTT. V usage is TRBV9 and J usage is TRBJ2-3, with 8 nucleotides matching TRBD1. CDR3 size: 15 residues. Unmatched junction bases numbered 1, after V lost 1 base and J lost 0 bases. Germline values: CDR1 SGDLS, CDR2 YYNGEE.

This clone has just a few counts. The chain has TRBV28 and TRBJ2-3; 8 bases align to TRBD2. After removal of 8 bases from V and 6 bases from J, the junction contained 13 bases not matched to a gene. The germline gives CDR1 MDHEN, CDR2 SYDVKM. The CDR3 runs to 15 residues. DNA for the CDR3: TGTGCCAGCCTCCGGGGGGGTGGATATCTGGATACGCAGTATTTT. This sequence encodes CASLRGGGYLDTQYF.

The sample holds a few counts of this clone. This rearrangement joins TRBV5-1 to TRBJ2-7; a possible D gene is TRBD1 (6 bases). The CDR3 has 14 amino acids. V lost 4 bases, J lost 2 bases, and 13 bases lay in between. Germline CDR1 SGHRS, CDR2 YFSETQ. The CDR3 DNA reads as TGCGCCAGCAGCCGGGACACCCCAACCTACGAGCAGTACTTC. It codes for CASSRDTPTYEQYF.

The chain carries TRBV7-9 and TRBJ2-6, with TRBD1 matching over 11 bases. Trimming at V came to 6 bases and at J to 1 base, leaving 5 bases not matched to a gene. The CDR3 spans 17 residues. Germline CDR1 reads SEHNR; CDR2 reads FQNEAQ (reference sequence). CDR3 loop: CASSSGTGGSGANVLTF. In DNA form, the CDR3 reads TGTGCCAGCAGTTCCGGGACAGGGGGATCTGGGGCCAACGTCCTGACTTTC.